What follows describes a single T cell receptor (beta chain). Its antigen remains unknown. This record belongs to a study of cytomegalovirus exposure and HLA in healthy donors. At sampling all donors were nominally healthy, likely with unrecorded immune exposures. The study, taken as a whole, reports: Later analysis revealed greater clonal expansion in HLA-associated TCR beta chains than in equally common others. TCR beta chain V- and J-gene trimming was linked, in a later analysis, to a missense variant in DCLRE1C.

The germline gives CDR1 LNHDA, CDR2 SQIVND (reference sequence). V lost 3 bases to trimming and J lost 7 bases, with 13 bases between them. This CDR3 has 14 amino acids. PCR used 60 Vbeta primers and 13 Jbeta primers. Assay used: immunoSEQ multiplex PCR; TCRdb lists only in-frame clones, some missing. The sample holds about 180,000 clones, approximately 80% seen once. The V gene is TRBV19, the J gene TRBJ2-1, with D possibly matching TRBD2 (6 bases). The sample comprised PBMCs. This sequence originates from a man aged 18 to 29 in good health and CMV-seronegative. The CDR3 sequence is CASSIVGGSNEQFF. CDR3 DNA: TGTGCCAGTAGTATTGTGGGGGGTTCAAATGAGCAGTTCTTC. Full variable domain (remainder filled in from reference TRBV19 and TRBJ2-1): DGGITQSPKYLFRKEGQNVTLSCEQNLNHDAMYWYRQDPGQGLRLIYYSQIVNDFQKGDIAEGYSVSREKKESFPLTVTSAQKNPTAFYLCASSIVGGSNEQFFGPGTRLTVL.